A selection of T cell receptor beta chains follows, all from one sample in a study of blood T cells in healthy people across ages. Each CDR3 protein is one row after TCRdb ran MiXCR on the 5' RACE reads. The data show under 1,100,000 distinct CDR3 sequences, 20% to 25% seen once. The sample also formed part of further work on T cells of mothers and their children.

The sample consisted of blood. These receptors were obtained from a girl aged 2 to 9 in good health. Each CDR3 is given with its conserved first and last residue. A D gene is named only where the DNA matches it firmly. Clone sizes are given selectively: once, few, many, or a class where the clone is expanded.

d_gene,j_gene,v_gene,abundance,CDR3nt,CDR3aa
-,TRBJ2-5,TRBV5-6,-,TGTGCCAGCAGCTTGGCCCCAGCACAAGGGACCCAGTACTTC,CASSLAPAQGTQYF
-,TRBJ1-4,TRBV6-1,few,TGTGCCAGCGGGGTGGAACGTAATGAAAAACTGTTTTTT,CASGVERNEKLFF
-,TRBJ2-1,TRBV9,few,TGTGCCAGCAGCGTAGCGGGGTCCAATGAGCAGTTCTTC,CASSVAGSNEQFF
-,TRBJ2-3,TRBV7-9,-,TGTGCCAGCAGCCCGCAGGTTGAAGATACGCAGTATTTT,CASSPQVEDTQYF
-,TRBJ1-2,TRBV4-3,few,TGCGCCAGCATTCCGGGGCGTGAGGATGGCTACACCTTC,CASIPGREDGYTF
TRBD1,TRBJ2-7,TRBV12-3/TRBV12-4,-,TGTGCCAGCAGTTCCGGGACAGGGGGCTTAAGCGAGCAGTACTTC,CASSSGTGGLSEQYF
-,TRBJ2-1,TRBV15,few,TGTGCCACCAGCAGAGTCACCGGGACTTCAGACAATGAGCAGTTCTTC,CATSRVTGTSDNEQFF
-,TRBJ2-3,TRBV20-1,-,TGCAGTGCTAGAGGGGACTCCACCCTAAGCACAGATACGCAGTATTTT,CSARGDSTLSTDTQYF
-,TRBJ1-2,TRBV21-1,-,TGTGCTACGGACAGTGTCTATGGCTACACCTTC,CATDSVYGYTF
-,TRBJ1-4,TRBV20-1,-,TGCAGTGCTAGAGAGCCACACCCAACTAATGAAAAACTGTTTTTT,CSAREPHPTNEKLFF
-,TRBJ2-1,TRBV11-2,-,TGTGCCAGCAGCTTAGATGGCAGAGACCTTGAGCAGTTCTTC,CASSLDGRDLEQFF
TRBD2,TRBJ2-1,TRBV6-5,-,TGTGCCAGCAGTTACTCATCGGGACTAGCGGTGAGGGGGCGGGAGCAGTTCTTC,CASSYSSGLAVRGREQFF
TRBD1,TRBJ1-6,TRBV28,few,TGTGCCAGCAGTTTAGACAGGGGGCTAAATTCACCCCTCCACTTT,CASSLDRGLNSPLHF
TRBD2,TRBJ2-1,TRBV20-1,-,TGCAGTGCCCGGGAGACTAGCGGTTTAAATGAGCAGTTCTTC,CSARETSGLNEQFF
-,TRBJ2-2,TRBV9,few,TGTGCCAGCAGCGTAGACCTACTTTCAACCGGGGAGCTGTTTTTT,CASSVDLLSTGELFF
-,TRBJ2-1,TRBV29-1,few,TGCAGCGTTCCTACGGGCCCACTTAACAATGAGCAGTTCTTC,CSVPTGPLNNEQFF
-,TRBJ1-2,TRBV12-3/TRBV12-4,-,TGTGCCAGCAGTCCTGGACCGTCAATTAACTATGGCTACACCTTC,CASSPGPSINYGYTF
TRBD1,TRBJ2-5,TRBV20-1,-,TGCAGTGCAACCGGGACAGGGGGCGAGACCCAGTACTTC,CSATGTGGETQYF
TRBD2,TRBJ2-5,TRBV11-2,few,TGTGCCAGCAGCCCAGAAAGGGGACTATCGGGAGAGACCCAGTACTTC,CASSPERGLSGETQYF
-,TRBJ2-1,TRBV20-1,few,TGCAGTGCTAGGGAACGGGGGATTCCCTACAATGAGCAGTTCTTC,CSARERGIPYNEQFF
TRBD1,TRBJ2-7,TRBV28,few,TGTGCCAGCAGTCGAATGACAGGGTCCTACTACGAGCAGTACTTC,CASSRMTGSYYEQYF
-,TRBJ2-5,TRBV11-2,-,TGTGCCAGCAGCCGACAAACCGAAGAGACCCAGTACTTC,CASSRQTEETQYF
TRBD1,TRBJ2-4,TRBV29-1,few,TGCAGCGGTTCGGGACAGAGTGAAAACATTCAGTACTTC,CSGSGQSENIQYF
-,TRBJ1-3,TRBV6-1,-,TGTGCCAGCAGTGAGACACCGACAGGTTCTGGAAACACCATATATTTT,CASSETPTGSGNTIYF
-,TRBJ1-2,TRBV28,-,TGTGCCAGCAGTTTGATTGGGGATAACTATGGCTACACCTTC,CASSLIGDNYGYTF
-,TRBJ2-1,TRBV3-1,few,TGTGCCAGCAGCCGCAACCTAGCGTCTCTCTACAATGAGCAGTTCTTC,CASSRNLASLYNEQFF
-,TRBJ2-6,TRBV6-2/TRBV6-3,-,TGTGCCAGCAGTCGGCGTTTAGGAGCGGGACAGTCGTTCTCTGGGGCCAACGTCCTGACTTTC,CASSRRLGAGQSFSGANVLTF
TRBD2,TRBJ2-3,TRBV20-1,-,TGCAGTGCTAGAAGACTAGCGGGAGCGGGGGATACGCAGTATTTT,CSARRLAGAGDTQYF